The 27 T cell receptor beta chains below were found in one sample sequenced in a study of CD8+CD57+ T cells in acquired aplastic anemia. Both TCR beta VDJ combination and CDR3 sequence profiling were carried out. Genomic DNA was the template for this profiling. Using its own MiXCR run on the reads, TCRdb lists one record per CDR3 protein. The sample comprises around 250,000 distinct CDR3 sequences, around 60% of which are singletons, and approximately 8.2% rests with the top ten. Sequencing was done on a sample of sorted CD4+, CD8+, or CD8+CD57+ T cells (not recorded which) from PBMCs. The receptors were gathered from a human donor with severe aplastic anemia or a healthy control (not recorded which).

V is TRBV10-3 and J is TRBJ2-7; tentative D call: TRBD1 (5 bases). V dropped 8 bases and J dropped 3 bases, with 8 bases sitting between them. The V gene's germline CDR1 is ENHRY and CDR2 SYGVKD. This CDR3 region has 11 residues. CDR3: CAIGQGYEQYF. DNA for the CDR3: TGTGCCATCGGGCAGGGCTACGAGCAGTACTTC.

This chain links TRBV6-5 with TRBJ2-7; D unclear. The germline CDR1 and CDR2 sequences are MNHEY and SVGAGI. The CDR3 loop spans 15 amino acids. Between the trimmed V and J ends, which lost 5 bases and 2 bases, there was a span of 16 bases. The CDR3 region is CASSERASNTYEQYF. The CDR3 DNA sequence: TGTGCCAGCAGTGAACGAGCAAGTAACACCTACGAGCAGTACTTC.

This chain connects TRBV2 to TRBJ2-7; D gene ambiguous. CDR1 and CDR2 from the germline V gene are SNHLY and FYNNEI. V was shortened by 7 bases and J by 2 bases, with 9 bases between the two germline ends. CDR3 size: 12 residues. CDR3 nucleotides: TGTGCCAGCAAGGTGGCCGCCTACGAGCAGTACTTC. It codes for CASKVAAYEQYF. The full variable domain, completed using reference TRBV2 and TRBJ2-7, is EPEVTQTPSHQVTQMGQEVILRCVPISNHLYFYWYRQILGQKVEFLVSFYNNEISEKSEIFDDQFSVERPDGSNFTLKIRSTKLEDSAMYFCASKVAAYEQYFGPGTRLTVT.

This clonotype came up many times. The chain is built from TRBV10-3 and TRBJ2-3; D call uncertain. CDR3 size: 16 residues. Trimming took 4 bases from V and 2 from J, leaving 16 bases between them. CDR1 ENHRY and CDR2 SYGVKD come from the germline V gene. The CDR3 coding sequence is TGTGCCATCAGTGCCGACCGGCCATCCCCCACAGATACGCAGTATTTT. It translates to CAISADRPSPTDTQYF.

Ten or more counts support this clonotype. V usage is TRBV30 and J usage is TRBJ1-2, with D possibly matching TRBD1 (6 bases). The CDR3 is made up of 14 amino acids. V was pared by 0 bases and J by 6 bases, with 14 bases between. CDR1 and CDR2 from the germline V gene are GTSNPN and SVGIG (reference sequence). CDR3 in amino acids: CAWSVLRGGDGYTF. The CDR3, as DNA: TGTGCCTGGAGTGTACTGAGGGGGGGAGATGGCTACACCTTC.

This clonotype showed up many times. The V gene is TRBV15, the J gene TRBJ2-5; D uncertain. The CDR3 is 16 amino acids. Germline CDR1 LNHNV, CDR2 YYDKDF (reference sequence). Trimming removed 0 bases from V and 4 bases from J, with 15 bases in between. In DNA form, the CDR3 reads TGTGCCACCAGCAGAGATCGGGTGTCTAGTGGAGAGACCCAGTACTTC. Translated, it gives CATSRDRVSSGETQYF.

This sequence joins TRBV10-3 and TRBJ2-5; 13 bases are a match to TRBD2. The J segment lost 1 base and the V segment lost 0 bases, leaving 8 bases of the junction unmatched. Germline V gene data show CDR1 as ENHRY and CDR2 as SYGVKD. The CDR3 is 19 residues long. The CDR3 DNA is TGTGCCATCAGTGAGTCTGGAACTAGCGGGGGGGCGGCCCAAGAGACCCAGTACTTC. This translates into CAISESGTSGGAAQETQYF.

The chain is built from TRBV6-1 and TRBJ2-6; weak D call: TRBD1 (6 bases). V lost 6 bases and J lost 0, with 15 bases in between. Germline V gene sequence: CDR1 MNHNS, CDR2 SASEGT. This CDR3 has 17 amino acids. The DNA for the CDR3 is TGTGCCAGCAGCCTCAGGGGCCTTCACTCTGGGGCCAACGTCCTGACTTTC. Its translation: CASSLRGLHSGANVLTF.

V is TRBV7-9 and J is TRBJ2-2, with D tentatively TRBD2 (6 bases). This CDR3 is 16 amino acids long. Per germline, CDR1 SEHNR and CDR2 FQNEAQ (reference sequence). Trimming cost V 6 bases and J 1 base, with 15 bases left between them. CDR3 sequence reads: CASRNKGLGNTGELFF. The CDR3 coding sequence is TGTGCCAGCAGGAACAAGGGACTCGGGAACACCGGGGAGCTGTTTTTT.

This clonotype has ten or more counts. The gene calls are TRBV3-1 and TRBJ2-5; D possibly corresponds to TRBD1 (6 bases). CDR1 and CDR2 from the germline V gene are LGHDT and YNNKEL (reference sequence). Trimming took off 4 bases at V and 5 bases at J, with 11 bases between the two ends. CDR3 length equals 13 residues. For the CDR3, the DNA is TGTGCCAGCAGCCTACAGGGTTCGGAGACCCAGTACTTC. It encodes CASSLQGSETQYF.

This clonotype was detected ten times or more. The chain is built from TRBV9 and TRBJ1-2; 10 bases are a match to TRBD1. Germline values: CDR1 SGDLS, CDR2 YYNGEE. Trimming removed 4 bases from V and 4 bases from J; junction bases left unmatched: 4. The CDR3 is 14 amino acids. In nucleotides, the CDR3 is TGTGCCAGCAGCCCCCGGACAGGGGGCTATGGCTACACCTTC. Residues: CASSPRTGGYGYTF.

In this sample, this clonotype turned up once. The chain has TRBV2 and TRBJ2-7; TRBD2 matches 10 bases. This CDR3 has 15 amino acids. The germline V gene encodes CDR1 SNHLY and CDR2 FYNNEI. V was clipped by 1 base and J by 4 bases; unmatched bases: 4. CDR3 sequence (DNA): TGTGCCAGCAGTGAAGACCTAGCGGGAGATTACGAGCAGTACTTC. This gives the protein CASSEDLAGDYEQYF.

This clonotype was detected only a few times. The chain carries TRBV20-1 and TRBJ2-5; D is undetermined. Germline V gene data show CDR1 as DFQATT and CDR2 as SNEGSKA (reference sequence). This CDR3 spans 12 amino acids. V was clipped by 3 bases and J by 6 bases, with 11 bases between them. The CDR3 loop reads CSASQPRQTQYF. As DNA, the CDR3 is TGCAGTGCTAGTCAGCCCCGACAGACCCAGTACTTC.

At least ten counts were recorded for this clonotype. V gene TRBV6-6 combines with J gene TRBJ1-1; a weak D match, TRBD1 (5 bases). The ends were cut back, 2 bases at V and 6 bases at J, with 10 bases in the middle. The CDR3 contains 13 residues. Germline V CDR1 and CDR2: MNHNY, SVGAGI (reference sequence). CDR3 nucleotide sequence: TGTGCCAGCAGTTACCCGGGGGGAGCTGAAGCTTTCTTT. It codes for CASSYPGGAEAFF.

Points on this clonotype: This clone may be a read error of a much larger clone one base away. The chain is built from TRBV10-3 and TRBJ1-5; D is possibly TRBD1 (5 bases). Germline V gene data show CDR1 as ENHRY and CDR2 as SYGVKD. There are 16 residues in the CDR3. Trimming cost V 5 bases and J 6 bases, with 20 bases left between them. The CDR3 is CAISYSGRAKGQPQHF. CDR3 nucleotide sequence: TGTGCCATCAGTTACTCAGGCAGGGCAAAAGGTCAGCCCCAGCATTTT.

This clonotype appeared many times. This CDR3 is CASSLADRGNTEAFF. The CDR3 DNA reads TGCGCCAGCAGCTTGGCGGACAGGGGGAACACTGAAGCTTTCTTT. The chain couples TRBV5-1 to TRBJ1-1, with 9 bases lining up with TRBD1. The germline CDR1 and CDR2 sequences are SGHRS and YFSETQ. The CDR3 runs 15 residues. V was pared by 0 bases and J by 1 base, with 1 base of the junction left unmatched.

In this sample, this clonotype turned up once. For the CDR3, the DNA is TGTGCCAGCAGCCTCCGGACTAGCGGGGAGTACCAAGAGACCCAGTACTTC. Encoded protein: CASSLRTSGEYQETQYF. This chain uses TRBV7-2 with TRBJ2-5, with TRBD2 identical over 12 bases. This CDR3 spans 17 amino acids. Trimming took 5 bases from V and 0 from J; bases not matched to a gene: 7. Germline values: CDR1 SGHTA, CDR2 FQGNSA.

This clonotype was detected many times. CDR3 sequence (DNA): TGTGCTAGTGGTCCCGAACGGCCCCAGCATTTT. This sequence encodes CASGPERPQHF. This chain uses TRBV12-5 with TRBJ1-5; no firm D call. The CDR3 loop spans 11 amino acids. Trimming took 5 bases from V and 9 from J, leaving 8 bases between them. Germline assignment: CDR1 LGHNT and CDR2 FRNRAP.

This clonotype showed up just a few times. V is TRBV20-1 and J is TRBJ2-7, with 10 bases aligning to TRBD2. The CDR3 spans 15 residues. Per germline, CDR1 DFQATT and CDR2 SNEGSKA (reference sequence). With 0 bases clipped from V and 5 bases from J, the junction kept 7 bases outside the gene matches. The CDR3 nucleotides are TGCAGTGCTAGAGAAGCTAGCGGGAGAGTTCACGAGCAGTACTTC. Protein sequence: CSAREASGRVHEQYF.

This clonotype has a count of ten or more. The gene calls are TRBV12-3 or TRBV12-4 and TRBJ1-1, with D uncertain. This CDR3 region has 11 residues. Trimming removed 2 bases from V and 6 bases from J, with 4 bases in between. DNA for the CDR3: TGTGCCAGCAGTTTATACGCTGAAGCTTTCTTT. This codes for CASSLYAEAFF.

In its sample, this clonotype was seen many times. This chain uses TRBV15 with TRBJ2-1; 10 bases fit TRBD2. CDR3 length: 20 amino acids. V was pared by 0 bases and J by 2 bases, with 13 bases of the junction left unmatched. From germline, CDR1 is LNHNV and CDR2 YYDKDF (reference sequence). The CDR3 DNA reads as TGTGCCACCAGCAGAGAAGGACTAGCGGAACCCGAGAGCGCCTACAATGAGCAGTTCTTC. Translated: CATSREGLAEPESAYNEQFF.

This clonotype was counted many times. The rearrangement uses TRBV6-5 and TRBJ1-5, with D perhaps matching TRBD1 (6 bases). The CDR3 has 14 residues. V was trimmed by 6 bases and J by 4 bases, leaving 13 bases between them. From germline, CDR1 is MNHEY and CDR2 SVGAGI. The CDR3 region has the DNA TGTGCCAGCAGCCTATTGGACAGTAATCAGCCCCAGCATTTT. It is translated as CASSLLDSNQPQHF.

The chain uses TRBV5-1 and TRBJ2-3, with D hard to call. The V and J ends lost 1 base and 3 bases respectively, with 9 bases between them. Per the germline V gene, CDR1 is SGHRS and CDR2 is YFSETQ. The CDR3 is made up of 14 amino acids. The CDR3: CASSLYDGTDTQYF. The CDR3, as DNA: TGCGCCAGCAGCTTGTACGACGGTACAGATACGCAGTATTTT.

V gene TRBV2 combines with J gene TRBJ2-2; TRBD1 agrees at 8 bases. J was trimmed by 5 bases and V by 1 base; bases with no gene match: 3. Germline V gene sequence: CDR1 SNHLY, CDR2 FYNNEI. The CDR3 is made up of 15 amino acids. The CDR3 nucleotides read TGTGCCAGCAGTGAAGTACGGACAGGGACCGGGGAGCTGTTTTTT. Encoded protein: CASSEVRTGTGELFF.

V and J are TRBV20-1 and TRBJ2-3; maybe TRBD1 (5 bases). Germline V gene data show CDR1 as DFQATT and CDR2 as SNEGSKA (reference sequence). The CDR3 runs 13 residues. V was pared by 1 base and J by 3 bases, with 8 bases between. The CDR3 protein is CSARVDRTDTQYF. Here the CDR3 DNA reads TGCAGTGCTAGAGTCGACAGAACAGATACGCAGTATTTT.

This clonotype appeared a single time. The chain employs TRBV7-9 and TRBJ2-7; D perhaps matches TRBD2 (6 bases). Per germline, CDR1 SEHNR and CDR2 FQNEAQ (reference sequence). The V gene lost 6 bases and the J gene lost 0 bases, with 24 bases spanning the gap. CDR3 length equals 18 residues. CDR3: CASRGGTVGGLSSYEQYF. The CDR3 DNA follows: TGTGCCAGCAGGGGAGGTACAGTTGGAGGATTGAGCTCCTACGAGCAGTACTTC.

V gene TRBV29-1 combines with J gene TRBJ2-3, with D possibly TRBD2 on 5 matching bases. The V end lost 6 bases, the J end lost 3 bases, and 16 bases lay between the germline ends. The V gene's germline CDR1 is SQVTM and CDR2 ANQGSEA. The CDR3 is 14 amino acids. CDR3 protein: CSVGTGPGTDTQYF. The CDR3 region has the DNA TGCAGCGTAGGTACCGGGCCGGGGACAGATACGCAGTATTTT.